This entry lists 8 T cell receptor beta chains sequenced from one sample in a study of cytomegalovirus exposure and HLA in healthy donors. Primers for the PCR totalled 60 Vbeta and 13 Jbeta. Profiling relied on immunoSEQ multiplex PCR, and the TCRdb table lists in-frame clones only, not all of them. This table holds nearly 110,000 clones, roughly 82% found once. The material sequenced was PBMCs. The receptors derive from a man aged 25 to 40 in good health and CMV-seropositive.

The rearrangement joins TRBV5-4 to TRBJ1-6; 8 nucleotides agree with TRBD1. Unmatched junction bases numbered 4, after V lost 1 base and J lost 10 bases. This CDR3 spans 14 amino acids. Looked up from germline, CDR1 is SGHNT and CDR2 is YYREEE (reference sequence). The chain's CDR3 is CASSLTGGRSPLHF. CDR3 sequence (DNA): TGTGCCAGCAGCTTGACAGGGGGGCGATCACCCCTCCACTTT.

This clone was recorded only once. The genes are TRBV7-2 and TRBJ2-1; D gene ambiguous. Trimming took 0 bases from V and 2 from J, leaving 8 bases between them. This CDR3 has 15 residues. CDR1 SGHTA and CDR2 FQGNSA come from the germline V gene. CDR3 in amino acids: CASSLASAAYNEQFF. In DNA form, the CDR3 reads TGTGCCAGCAGCTTAGCGAGCGCGGCCTACAATGAGCAGTTCTTC.

Of note for this clone: One junction end disagrees with the germline gene, perhaps due to a read error. The chain links TRBV7-9 to TRBJ2-7, with 10 positions matching TRBD2. Germline V lookup: CDR1 SEHNR, CDR2 FQNEAQ (reference sequence). The CDR3 is 13 amino acids. This CDR3 reads CASSIAGGYEQYF. As DNA, the CDR3 is TGTGCCAGCAGCATAGCGGGGGGCTACGAGCAGTACTTC.

The chain recombines TRBV25-1 with TRBJ2-1; 12 bases fit TRBD1. The junction had 6 bases not matched to a gene; V was cut back by 6 bases and J by 9 bases. This CDR3 has 14 residues. Germline V gives CDR1 MGHDK, CDR2 SYGVNS. The CDR3, as DNA: TGTGCCAGCAGCCTAGGGACAGGGGGCGGTGAGCAGTTCTTC. Translated: CASSLGTGGGEQFF.

J is TRBJ2-1 and V is TRBV4-1; 8 nucleotides match TRBD2. CDR3 length: 16 amino acids. Germline values: CDR1 MGHRA, CDR2 YSYEKL. V lost 3 bases, J lost 4 bases, and 8 bases stayed unmatched. CDR3 region: CASSHGGLAGYNEQFF. The CDR3 DNA is TGCGCCAGCAGCCATGGTGGCTTAGCGGGATACAATGAGCAGTTCTTC.

The rearrangement links TRBV2 to TRBJ1-2, with D uncertain. The CDR3 spans 13 residues. Germline CDR1 SNHLY, CDR2 FYNNEI. Trimming shortened V by 2 bases and J by 8 bases, and 12 bases separated the two germline ends. The CDR3 bases are TGTGCCAGCAGTGAAACCGGGGTTATAGGCTACACCTTC. This gives the protein CASSETGVIGYTF. Drawing the rest from reference TRBV2 and TRBJ1-2, the complete variable domain is EPEVTQTPSHQVTQMGQEVILRCVPISNHLYFYWYRQILGQKVEFLVSFYNNEISEKSEIFDDQFSVERPDGSNFTLKIRSTKLEDSAMYFCASSETGVIGYTFGSGTRLTVV.

The genes are TRBV5-5 and TRBJ1-3; D gene uncertain. The CDR3 runs 17 residues. Germline values: CDR1 SGHKS, CDR2 YYEKEE (reference sequence). V gave up 4 bases and J gave up 2 bases, with 19 bases separating them. The CDR3 protein is CASSRLFLSETGNTIYF. CDR3 coding DNA: TGTGCCAGCAGCCGACTCTTCTTGTCGGAAACTGGAAACACCATATATTTT.

This chain uses TRBV25-1 with TRBJ1-6, with a tentative D call TRBD1 (6 bases). V dropped 1 base and J dropped 7 bases, with 14 bases sitting between them. CDR3 size: 16 residues. Germline CDR1 and CDR2: MGHDK and SYGVNS. CDR3 DNA: TGTGCCAGCAGTGAATCCAGGGGCAGGGAGAATTCACCCCTCCACTTT. It encodes CASSESRGRENSPLHF.